This TCR beta chain was identified in a study of PD-1 blockade in classical Hodgkin lymphoma. Notes on the study in general: What caused the repertoire differences, perhaps disease activity or prior therapy, remains undefined. Lower baseline TCR diversity was reported for newly diagnosed patients than for healthy donors. Similar baseline diversity was found in complete responders and newly diagnosed patients.

Time point of the sample: cycle 4 day 1 (C4D1), after six to seven weeks of nivolumab. Every one of the patients relapsed after autologous stem cell transplantation (brentuximab vedotin exposure was variable). Germline V lookup: CDR1 MDHEN, CDR2 SYDVKM. CDR3 length: 17 residues. V was cut by 4 bases and J by 0 bases, with 13 bases left in between. As regards this clone: Its target is not known.

Method: immunoSEQ multiplex PCR; TCRdb's copy keeps in-frame clones and lacks some. The table lists around 93,000 clones, around 80% of them singletons. Sample: peripheral blood mononuclear cells (PBMCs), taken before the fourth cycle of nivolumab. The chain uses TRBV28 and TRBJ2-6; D remains unclear. The TCR originated in a human donor with classical Hodgkin lymphoma. CDR3 residues: CASSSPRANSGANVLTF. The CDR3 bases are TGTGCCAGCAGTTCCCCGAGAGCAAACTCTGGGGCCAACGTCCTGACTTTC. Together with reference TRBV28 and TRBJ2-6, the CDR3 gives the full variable domain: DVKVTQSSRYLVKRTGEKVFLECVQDMDHENMFWYRQDPGLGLRLIYFSYDVKMKEKGDIPEGYSVSREKKERFSLILESASTNQTSMYLCASSSPRANSGANVLTFGAGSRLTVL.